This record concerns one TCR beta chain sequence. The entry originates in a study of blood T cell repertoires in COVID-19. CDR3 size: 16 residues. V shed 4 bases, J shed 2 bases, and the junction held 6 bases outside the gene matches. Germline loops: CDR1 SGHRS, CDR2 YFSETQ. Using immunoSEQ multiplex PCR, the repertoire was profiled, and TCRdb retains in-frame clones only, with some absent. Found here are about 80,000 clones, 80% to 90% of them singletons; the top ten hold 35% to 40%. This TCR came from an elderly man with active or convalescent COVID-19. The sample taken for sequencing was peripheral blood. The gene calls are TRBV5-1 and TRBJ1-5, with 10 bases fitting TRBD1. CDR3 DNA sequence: TGCGCCAGCAGCCCCGGGACAGGGGAGGGCAATCAGCCCCAGCATTTT. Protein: CASSPGTGEGNQPQHF.